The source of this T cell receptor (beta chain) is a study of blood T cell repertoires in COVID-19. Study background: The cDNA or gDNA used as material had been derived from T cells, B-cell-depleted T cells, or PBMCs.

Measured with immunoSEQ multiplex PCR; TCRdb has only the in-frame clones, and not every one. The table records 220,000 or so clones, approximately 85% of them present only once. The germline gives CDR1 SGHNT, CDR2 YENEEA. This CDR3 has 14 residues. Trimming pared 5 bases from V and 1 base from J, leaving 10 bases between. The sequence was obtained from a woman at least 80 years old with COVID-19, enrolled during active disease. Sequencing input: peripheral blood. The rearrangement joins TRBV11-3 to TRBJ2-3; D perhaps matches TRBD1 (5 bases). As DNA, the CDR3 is TGTGCCAGCAGCCCGCAAGGGGGCACAGATACGCAGTATTTT. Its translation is CASSPQGGTDTQYF.